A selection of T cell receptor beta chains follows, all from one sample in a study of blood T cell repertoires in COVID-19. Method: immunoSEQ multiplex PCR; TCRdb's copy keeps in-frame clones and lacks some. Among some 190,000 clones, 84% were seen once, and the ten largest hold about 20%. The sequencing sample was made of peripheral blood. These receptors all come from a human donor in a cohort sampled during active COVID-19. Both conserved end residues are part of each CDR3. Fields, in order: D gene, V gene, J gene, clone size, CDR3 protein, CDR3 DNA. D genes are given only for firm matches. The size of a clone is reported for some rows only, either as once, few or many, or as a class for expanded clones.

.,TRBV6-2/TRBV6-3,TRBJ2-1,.,CASSYRQNNEQFF,TGTGCCAGCAGTTATCGACAGAACAATGAGCAGTTCTTC
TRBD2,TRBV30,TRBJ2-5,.,CAWSSSGVQETQYF,TGTGCCTGGAGCTCTAGCGGTGTTCAAGAGACCCAGTACTTC
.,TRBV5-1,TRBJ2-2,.,CASSPRTLLSTGELFF,TGCGCCAGCAGCCCCCGGACACTTCTCTCCACCGGGGAGCTGTTTTTT
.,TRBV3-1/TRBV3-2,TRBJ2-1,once,CASSHRVYNEQFF,TGTGCCAGCAGCCACAGGGTGTACAATGAGCAGTTCTTC
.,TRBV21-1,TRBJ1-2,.,CASSNYRRPDRKSNYGYTF,TGTGCCAGCAGCAACTACCGTCGGCCCGACAGAAAATCCAACTATGGCTACACCTTC
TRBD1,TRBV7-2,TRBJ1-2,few,CASRKTGGYGYTF,TGTGCCAGCAGGAAGACAGGGGGCTATGGCTACACCTTC
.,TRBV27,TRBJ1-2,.,CASSLLPLGHGYTF,TGTGCCAGCAGTTTATTGCCTTTGGGGCATGGCTACACCTTC
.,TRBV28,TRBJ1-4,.,CASSKRTVANEKLFF,TGTGCCAGCAGTAAACGGACAGTCGCTAATGAAAAACTGTTTTTT
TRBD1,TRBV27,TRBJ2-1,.,CASSQRQGVYNEQFF,TGTGCCAGCAGTCAAAGACAGGGGGTTTACAATGAGCAGTTCTTC
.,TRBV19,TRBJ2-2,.,CASSPQGNTGELFF,TGTGCCAGTAGCCCCCAGGGGAACACCGGGGAGCTGTTTTTT
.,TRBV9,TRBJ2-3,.,CASSVVNLDTQYF,TGTGCCAGCAGCGTAGTCAATTTGGATACGCAGTATTTT
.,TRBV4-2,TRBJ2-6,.,CASSQGGTGANVLTF,TGTGCCAGCAGCCAAGGAGGGACTGGGGCCAACGTCCTGACTTTC